The 23 T cell receptor beta chains below all came from one sample that was sequenced in a study of blood T cell repertoires in COVID-19. Here immunoSEQ multiplex PCR was the method, and the copy in TCRdb shows in-frame clones only, minus some. The repertoire holds some 120,000 clones, more than 75% seen once, with about 5.4% in the top ten. The sample taken for sequencing was peripheral blood. The receptors stem from a human donor in a cohort sampled during active COVID-19.

The genes are TRBV6-2 or TRBV6-3 and TRBJ2-7, with 12 bases aligning to TRBD1. Trimming at V came to 6 bases and at J to 2 bases, leaving 8 bases not matched to a gene. Germline V gene data show CDR1 as MNHEY and CDR2 as SVGEGT. This CDR3 contains 16 residues. In nucleotides, the CDR3 is TGTGCCAGCAGCCGGGACAGGGGGCCCGGCGCCTACGAGCAGTACTTC. Translated: CASSRDRGPGAYEQYF.

This rearrangement joins TRBV7-3 to TRBJ1-1; D perhaps matches TRBD1 (5 bases). V was shortened by 5 bases and J by 1 base, with 11 bases between the two germline ends. The V gene's germline CDR1 is SGHTA and CDR2 FQGTGA. This CDR3 has 14 residues. CDR3 loop: CASSHGGANTEAFF. CDR3 coding DNA: TGTGCCAGCAGCCATGGAGGGGCGAACACTGAAGCTTTCTTT.

This chain uses TRBV7-3 with TRBJ2-3; TRBD2 might be the D (5 bases). Trimming shortened V by 3 bases and J by 4 bases, and 17 bases separated the two germline ends. The germline V gene has CDR1 SGHTA and CDR2 FQGTGA. CDR3 length: 16 amino acids. CDR3 nucleotides: TGTGCCAGCAGCTTGAACGGCGTTGCCGGGGCAGATACGCAGTATTTT. Translating it yields CASSLNGVAGADTQYF.

This rearrangement joins TRBV16 to TRBJ2-1, with a possible D match to TRBD2 (6 bases). Germline V gives CDR1 KGHSY, CDR2 FQNENV. Trimming removed 6 bases at V and 0 bases at J, with 15 bases between. CDR3 length: 16 residues. The CDR3 region has the DNA TGTGCCAGCAGTCCTGGCCGGGGAGGCTCCTACAATGAGCAGTTCTTC. Its translation is CASSPGRGGSYNEQFF.

The J gene is TRBJ2-1, the V gene TRBV12-5; 9 bases fit TRBD2. From germline, CDR1 is LGHNT and CDR2 FRNRAP. CDR3 size: 15 residues. The ends lost 4 bases at V and 5 bases at J; junction bases unmatched: 6. CDR3 sequence: CASGYSGGGHNEQFF. Written as DNA, the CDR3 is TGTGCTAGTGGTTATAGCGGGGGAGGCCACAATGAGCAGTTCTTC.

The chain links TRBV5-1 to TRBJ2-7, with TRBD2 matching 10 bases. Germline V gene data show CDR1 as SGHRS and CDR2 as YFSETQ. The CDR3 has 15 residues. The junction had 8 bases not matched to a gene; V was cut back by 5 bases and J by 3 bases. The CDR3 here is CASSSGTSAVYEQYF. The CDR3 DNA is TGCGCCAGCAGTTCAGGGACTAGCGCCGTCTACGAGCAGTACTTC.

The chain links TRBV11-3 to TRBJ2-2; D may be TRBD1 (5 bases). The germline CDR1 and CDR2 sequences are SGHNT and YENEEA. The CDR3 covers 15 residues. The V gene lost 5 bases and the J gene lost 3 bases, with 13 bases spanning the gap. CDR3 sequence reads: CASSLGVGDTGELFF. DNA for the CDR3: TGTGCCAGCAGCCTAGGGGTAGGGGACACCGGGGAGCTGTTTTTT.

The J gene is TRBJ2-7, the V gene TRBV5-1, with 12 nucleotides matching TRBD2. The CDR3 spans 16 residues. Germline loops: CDR1 SGHRS, CDR2 YFSETQ. Trimming at V came to 3 bases and at J to 0 bases, leaving 4 bases not matched to a gene. CDR3 loop: CASSSSSGRASYEQYF. As DNA, the CDR3 is TGCGCCAGCAGCTCGTCTAGCGGGAGGGCCTCCTACGAGCAGTACTTC.

The rearrangement joins TRBV10-3 to TRBJ2-7; D is perhaps TRBD1 (7 bases). Trimming took off 4 bases at V and 4 bases at J, with 14 bases between the two ends. The CDR3 is 14 residues long. Germline loops: CDR1 ENHRY, CDR2 SYGVKD. CDR3 in DNA: TGTGCCATCAGTGGCAGGGGGGACCAGTACGAGCAGTACTTC. It encodes CAISGRGDQYEQYF.

This clone was detected once. The chain has TRBV2 and TRBJ1-1; 9 bases agree with TRBD1. Trimming removed 6 bases from V and 5 bases from J; junction bases left unmatched: 7. Germline V gene data show CDR1 as SNHLY and CDR2 as FYNNEI. The CDR3 is 14 amino acids. As DNA, the CDR3 is TGTGCCAGCAGGCGGGACAGGGTGGAAACTGAAGCTTTCTTT. Protein: CASRRDRVETEAFF.

The V and J genes are TRBV4-1 and TRBJ1-2; 9 nucleotides align to TRBD1. V dropped 2 bases and J dropped 7; count of bases not matched to a gene: 2. This CDR3 has 13 amino acids. Germline CDR1 and CDR2: MGHRA and YSYEKL. The CDR3 DNA is TGCGCCAGCAGCCAAACAGGGGGCTCTGGCTACACCTTC. It encodes CASSQTGGSGYTF.

The genes are TRBV14 and TRBJ2-2; 7 nucleotides align to TRBD2. The CDR3 contains 15 residues. Germline V gene sequence: CDR1 SGHDN, CDR2 FVKESK. Trimming cost V 7 bases and J 5 bases; bases outside gene matches: 10. The CDR3 loop reads CASNKAGLWTGELFF. The CDR3 DNA sequence: TGTGCCAGCAATAAAGCGGGATTATGGACCGGGGAGCTGTTTTTT.

The chain couples TRBV6-5 to TRBJ2-7; possibly TRBD2 for D (5 bases). This CDR3 has 13 amino acids. Germline V CDR1 and CDR2: MNHEY, SVGAGI. Trimming cost V 8 bases and J 4 bases, with 15 bases left between them. The CDR3 DNA sequence: TGTGCCAGCTCGGACTCGATGGGTTACGAGCAGTACTTC. Protein product: CASSDSMGYEQYF.

The chain couples TRBV7-2 to TRBJ1-1; 8 bases map to TRBD1. The V segment lost 1 base and the J segment 2 bases; nucleotides outside the gene matches: 6. The CDR3 spans 16 residues. The germline V gene encodes CDR1 SGHTA and CDR2 FQGNSA. The CDR3 DNA sequence: TGTGCCAGCAGCTTAGTTCGGACAGGGTTAAACACTGAAGCTTTCTTT. It encodes CASSLVRTGLNTEAFF.

There are a few counts of this clone. The CDR3, as DNA: TGTGCCAGCAGAGCCACAGGGGCCGGGGAGCTGTTTTTT. The encoded protein is CASRATGAGELFF. This sequence joins TRBV2 and TRBJ2-2; 7 bases line up with TRBD1. Germline CDR1 reads SNHLY; CDR2 reads FYNNEI. The length of the CDR3 is 13 residues. The V and J ends lost 6 bases and 6 bases, in that order; junction bases with no gene match: 4.

CDR3 sequence reads: CASSGNTGELFF. DNA for the CDR3: TGTGCCAGCAGCGGTAACACCGGGGAGCTGTTTTTT. The chain couples TRBV6-4 to TRBJ2-2; D is undetermined. Between the trimmed V and J ends, which lost 6 bases and 2 bases, there was a span of 4 bases. The CDR3 runs to 12 residues. CDR1 is MRHNA, CDR2 SNTAGT, per germline.

Points on this clone: A junction end diverges from the germline sequence, so it may reflect a read error. The chain has TRBV15 and TRBJ2-7; TRBD2 matches 7 bases. Germline V gene sequence: CDR1 LNHNV, CDR2 YYDKDF (reference sequence). The CDR3 contains 13 residues. The CDR3 reads CATSTDRDRRRGF. CDR3 nucleotide sequence: TGTGCCACCAGCACAGACCGGGACCGCCGGCGGGGGTTC.

The chain's CDR3 is CASSSGGRWNTEAFF. DNA of the CDR3: TGTGCCAGCAGCTCAGGGGGTAGGTGGAACACTGAAGCTTTCTTT. V gene TRBV5-6 combines with J gene TRBJ1-1, with 7 bases that match TRBD1. The CDR3 extends over 15 amino acids. V trimming: 3 bases; J trimming: 1 base; junction bases outside the gene matches: 6. From germline, CDR1 is SGHDT and CDR2 YYEEEE.

The V call is TRBV21-1, the J call TRBJ2-2; the table names TRBD2, a call not compared with the DNA. TRBV21-1 is a recognized pseudogene. This CDR3 region has 19 residues. CDR3 coding DNA: TGTGCCAGCAGCTCGAGGACTAGCGGGAGTGCCCAAGACACCGGGGAGCTGTTTTTT. This gives the protein CASSSRTSGSAQDTGELFF.

V gene TRBV3-1 (or the pseudogene TRBV3-2) combines with J gene TRBJ2-7; D perhaps matches TRBD2 (6 bases). The CDR3 contains 13 residues. The V gene lost 3 bases and the J gene lost 3 bases, with 9 bases spanning the gap. The germline V gene has CDR1 LGHDT and CDR2 YNNKEL (reference sequence). This chain's CDR3 is CASSQASVYEQYF. CDR3 DNA: TGTGCCAGCAGCCAGGCTAGCGTCTACGAGCAGTACTTC.

This chain links TRBV2 with TRBJ2-2, with 10 bases that match TRBD2. The ends lost 7 bases at V and 4 bases at J; junction bases unmatched: 6. CDR3 length: 15 residues. Germline V gene data show CDR1 as SNHLY and CDR2 as FYNNEI. As DNA, the CDR3 is TGTGCCAGCACGCTAGCGGGAGTTGGCACCGGGGAGCTGTTTTTT. The encoded protein is CASTLAGVGTGELFF. The full variable domain, rest sourced from reference TRBV2 and TRBJ2-2, is EPEVTQTPSHQVTQMGQEVILRCVPISNHLYFYWYRQILGQKVEFLVSFYNNEISEKSEIFDDQFSVERPDGSNFTLKIRSTKLEDSAMYFCASTLAGVGTGELFFGEGSRLTVL.

The chain recombines TRBV7-2 with TRBJ2-5, with 10 nucleotides matching TRBD1. The junction had 6 bases not matched to a gene; V was cut back by 2 bases and J by 9 bases. Per the germline V gene, CDR1 is SGHTA and CDR2 is FQGNSA. The CDR3 extends over 14 amino acids. The CDR3 protein is CASSLRQGARAQYF. Here the CDR3 DNA reads TGTGCCAGCAGCTTAAGACAGGGGGCCCGGGCCCAGTACTTC.

The chain combines TRBV4-1 with TRBJ2-3; D may be TRBD1 (6 bases). This CDR3 is built from 16 residues. V was cut by 4 bases and J by 2 bases, with 16 bases left in between. Germline V gives CDR1 MGHRA, CDR2 YSYEKL. Here the CDR3 reads CASSLDRSTSTDTQYF. Written as DNA, the CDR3 is TGCGCCAGCAGCCTGGACAGATCGACGTCCACAGATACGCAGTATTTT.